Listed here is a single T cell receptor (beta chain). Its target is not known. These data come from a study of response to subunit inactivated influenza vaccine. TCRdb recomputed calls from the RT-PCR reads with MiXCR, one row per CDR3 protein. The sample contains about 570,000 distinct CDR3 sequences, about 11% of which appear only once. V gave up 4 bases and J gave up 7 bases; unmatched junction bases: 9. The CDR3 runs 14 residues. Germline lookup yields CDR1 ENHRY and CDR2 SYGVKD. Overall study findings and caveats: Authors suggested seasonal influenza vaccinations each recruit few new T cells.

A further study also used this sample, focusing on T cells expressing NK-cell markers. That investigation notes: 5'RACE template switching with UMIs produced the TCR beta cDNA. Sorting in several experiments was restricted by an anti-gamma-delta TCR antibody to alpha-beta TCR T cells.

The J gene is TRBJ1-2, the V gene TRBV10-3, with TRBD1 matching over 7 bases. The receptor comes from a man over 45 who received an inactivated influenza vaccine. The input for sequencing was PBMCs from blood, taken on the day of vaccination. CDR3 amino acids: CAISVDRARGGYTF. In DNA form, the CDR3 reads TGTGCCATCAGTGTTGACAGGGCGCGCGGTGGCTACACCTTC.